These T cell receptor beta chains were read from a single sample in a study of shared clonotypes between healthy human individuals. TCRdb's copy holds only in-frame clones and misses some; the assay was immunoSEQ multiplex PCR. Among 2 million to 2.5 million clones listed, roughly 95% were seen once. Sequencing was done on a sample of naive CD4+ T cells sorted from blood. These receptors were collected from a man between 18 and 35 years old in good health. CDR3s leave out the opening cysteine and the closing phenylalanine or tryptophan. Where a row states a size, it is once, few, many or the class of an expanded clone; other rows omit it.

J: TRBJ2-5; V: TRBV2; size: NA; length: 15; CDR3: ASSEFLLAGFQETQY
J: TRBJ2-1; V: TRBV6-6; size: NA; length: 14; CDR3: ASSNLGSRVGDEQF
J: TRBJ1-5; V: TRBV28; size: NA; length: 13; CDR3: ASSLRTMGNQPQH
J: TRBJ2-3; V: TRBV2; size: NA; length: 13; CDR3: ASSEGQGGTDTQY
J: TRBJ2-2; V: TRBV19; size: NA; length: 14; CDR3: ASSIVGLVSTGELF
J: TRBJ1-1; V: TRBV5-3; size: NA; length: 14; CDR3: ARSPMGREDDAEAF
J: TRBJ2-3; V: TRBV12-5; size: once; length: 12; CDR3: ASGAFRGVDTQY
J: TRBJ1-4; V: TRBV6-5; size: NA; length: 10; CDR3: ASSRLNEKLF
J: TRBJ1-6; V: TRBV9; size: NA; length: 13; CDR3: ASNRDNSYNSPLH
J: TRBJ2-5; V: TRBV5-1; size: NA; length: 14; CDR3: ASSLGVSEIQETQY
J: TRBJ1-4; V: TRBV6-1; size: NA; length: 12; CDR3: ASSESQGREKLF
J: TRBJ2-7; V: TRBV6-5; size: NA; length: 14; CDR3: ASSSQKTGVSYEQY
J: TRBJ2-3; V: TRBV2; size: NA; length: 12; CDR3: ASTWTDRTDTQY
J: TRBJ2-7; V: TRBV6-5; size: NA; length: 12; CDR3: ASSRMGGTYEQY
J: TRBJ1-2; V: TRBV10-2; size: NA; length: 12; CDR3: ASSEDRSNYGYT
J: TRBJ2-7; V: TRBV5-1; size: NA; length: 13; CDR3: ASSGGQGVSYEQY
J: TRBJ1-2; V: TRBV19; size: NA; length: 11; CDR3: ASSSTGNYGYT
J: TRBJ2-1; V: TRBV13; size: NA; length: 13; CDR3: ASTELAGGYNEQF
J: TRBJ1-1; V: TRBV18; size: NA; length: 11; CDR3: ASSPFKALEAF
J: TRBJ2-7; V: TRBV27; size: NA; length: 12; CDR3: ASSLAGGTGEQY
J: TRBJ2-7; V: TRBV27; size: NA; length: 12; CDR3: ASKVGGVSYEQY
J: TRBJ1-1; V: TRBV5-1; size: NA; length: 13; CDR3: ASSVSGGGFTEAF
J: TRBJ2-2; V: TRBV18; size: once; length: 13; CDR3: ASSAGTENTGELF
J: TRBJ1-6; V: TRBV5-5; size: NA; length: 14; CDR3: ASSRPGQALNSPLH
J: TRBJ2-7; V: TRBV18; size: NA; length: 12; CDR3: ASSPGRGSYEQY
J: TRBJ1-4; V: TRBV6-5; size: NA; length: 11; CDR3: ASKGELREKLF
J: TRBJ2-3; V: TRBV7-9; size: NA; length: 12; CDR3: ASSYSGSTDTQY
J: TRBJ2-5; V: TRBV6-6; size: NA; length: 10; CDR3: ASTGRGETQY
J: TRBJ1-1; V: TRBV4-2; size: NA; length: 12; CDR3: ASSQGTANTEAF
J: TRBJ2-3; V: TRBV18; size: NA; length: 13; CDR3: ASSMGLVTPDTQY
J: TRBJ1-4; V: TRBV18; size: NA; length: 12; CDR3: ASFAGTENEKLF
J: TRBJ2-1; V: TRBV5-1; size: NA; length: 13; CDR3: ASSLVVAGSHEQF
J: TRBJ1-1; V: TRBV6-1; size: NA; length: 11; CDR3: ASTHRGQAEAF
J: TRBJ2-2; V: TRBV25-1; size: NA; length: 9; CDR3: AGSQTGELF
J: TRBJ2-1; V: TRBV5-1; size: NA; length: 14; CDR3: ASSKPGLAGVGEQF
J: TRBJ2-7; V: TRBV5-4; size: NA; length: 12; CDR3: ASSPGTGLYEQY
J: TRBJ2-7; V: TRBV4-1; size: once; length: 14; CDR3: ASSQVAGQGGYEQY